The 23 T cell receptor beta chains listed next were all sequenced from one sample in a study of identical twins. Each CDR3 protein is one row after TCRdb ran MiXCR on the 5' RACE reads. This sample has fewer than 250,000 distinct CDR3 sequences, with 7.5% found just once. These sequences were also reported in another study, on yellow fever vaccine responses in identical twins.

The specimen was CD8+ T cells sorted from blood. These receptor sequences come from a woman aged 18-29 years in good health.

This chain links TRBV27 with TRBJ2-5; 8 positions agree with TRBD1. The CDR3 covers 15 residues. J gave up 4 bases and V 6 bases, and 10 bases lay outside the gene matches. Germline V gives CDR1 MNHEY, CDR2 SMNVEV (reference sequence). As DNA, the CDR3 is TGTGCCAGCAGCCCAGGGGGCAGCCGGAGAGAGACCCAGTACTTC. Encoded protein: CASSPGGSRRETQYF.

This clonotype was observed a few times. This may be a read error: a much more frequent sequence differs by one nucleotide. J is TRBJ2-1 and V is TRBV20-1; D unclear. V was clipped by 4 bases and J by 8 bases, with 6 bases between them. This CDR3 is 10 amino acids long. Germline CDR1 reads DFQATT; CDR2 reads SNEGSKA (reference sequence). This chain's CDR3 is CSATPDEQFF. The CDR3 DNA sequence: TGCAGTGCTACCCCCGATGAGCAGTTCTTC.

This clonotype appeared many times. The V call is TRBV4-1, the J call TRBJ1-1; unclear D gene. Trimming shortened V by 2 bases and J by 1 base, and 20 bases separated the two germline ends. Germline CDR1 and CDR2: MGHRA and YSYEKL. The CDR3 loop spans 18 amino acids. CDR3 in amino acids: CASSQTPNAHGRNTEAFF. CDR3 DNA: TGCGCCAGCAGCCAAACCCCCAACGCCCACGGTAGGAACACTGAAGCTTTCTTT.

This clonotype was recorded at least ten times. The V call is TRBV4-1, the J call TRBJ1-5; D remains unclear. V lost 0 bases, J lost 7 bases, and 7 bases lay in between. The CDR3 loop spans 13 amino acids. Looked up from germline, CDR1 is MGHRA and CDR2 is YSYEKL. The CDR3, as DNA: TGCGCCAGCAGCCAAGATGTCGCCCAGCCCCAGCATTTT. This translates into CASSQDVAQPQHF.

This clonotype occurred once. The genes are TRBV3-1 and TRBJ2-1, with D perhaps being TRBD1 or TRBD2 (5 bases each). The V end was cut by 8 bases, the J end by 4 bases, with 12 bases between. Germline V gives CDR1 LGHDT, CDR2 YNNKEL (reference sequence). The CDR3 extends over 13 amino acids. CDR3 coding DNA: TGTGCCAGCCTCGGGGCGGGTTACAATGAGCAGTTCTTC. Translated, it gives CASLGAGYNEQFF.

The gene calls are TRBV29-1 and TRBJ1-1; D is perhaps TRBD1 (6 bases). V was cut by 1 base and J by 0 bases, with 9 bases left in between. Per the germline V gene, CDR1 is SQVTM and CDR2 is ANQGSEA. The CDR3 is 14 residues long. The chain's CDR3 is CSVEGGGMNTEAFF. The CDR3 coding sequence is TGCAGCGTTGAAGGCGGGGGCATGAACACTGAAGCTTTCTTT.

This clonotype turned up a few times. The rearrangement uses TRBV11-1 and TRBJ2-7, with D hard to call. V was pared by 4 bases and J by 2 bases, with 9 bases between. The length of the CDR3 is 13 residues. The V gene's germline CDR1 is SGHAT and CDR2 FQDESV (reference sequence). Here the CDR3 DNA reads TGTGCCAGCAGCTACGACACCACCTACGAGCAGTACGTC. The encoded protein is CASSYDTTYEQYV.

In this sample, this clonotype turned up many times. The rearrangement joins TRBV3-1 to TRBJ1-1; D not certain. Looked up from germline, CDR1 is LGHDT and CDR2 is YNNKEL (reference sequence). The CDR3 is made up of 13 amino acids. Trimming shortened V by 1 base and J by 8 bases, and 11 bases separated the two germline ends. The CDR3 sequence: CASSQVPQEEAFF. CDR3 in DNA: TGTGCCAGCAGCCAAGTCCCTCAGGAGGAAGCTTTCTTT.

This clonotype was picked up many times. The J gene is TRBJ2-1, the V gene TRBV9; D remains ambiguous. Trimming cost V 4 bases and J 5 bases, with 13 bases left between them. Per the germline V gene, CDR1 is SGDLS and CDR2 is YYNGEE. The CDR3 is 14 amino acids. CDR3 sequence (DNA): TGTGCCAGCAGCCCAAGAACGGTAGACAATGAGCAGTTCTTC. As protein: CASSPRTVDNEQFF. Combining the CDR3 with reference TRBV9 and TRBJ2-1 gives the whole variable domain DSGVTQTPKHLITATGQRVTLRCSPRSGDLSVYWYQQSLDQGLQFLIQYYNGEERAKGNILERFSAQQFPDLHSELNLSSLELGDSALYFCASSPRTVDNEQFFGPGTRLTVL.

Only a few counts were recorded for this clonotype. The V call is TRBV2, the J call TRBJ2-1; 8 nucleotides match TRBD2. The germline CDR1 and CDR2 sequences are SNHLY and FYNNEI. The CDR3 totals 16 residues. The J segment lost 3 bases and the V segment lost 1 base, leaving 5 bases of the junction unmatched. In DNA form, the CDR3 reads TGTGCCAGCAGTGAAGAGGTAGCGGGGTTCTACAATGAGCAGTTCTTC. The encoded protein is CASSEEVAGFYNEQFF.

This clonotype was observed a few times. The chain couples TRBV3-1 to TRBJ2-3; 10 bases agree with TRBD2. The CDR3 spans 15 residues. V shed 0 bases and J 3 bases; nucleotides not matched to a gene: 0. Germline CDR1 reads LGHDT; CDR2 reads YNNKEL (reference sequence). Here the CDR3 DNA reads TGTGCCAGCAGCCAAGAGACTAGCGGGACAGATACGCAGTATTTT. This encodes CASSQETSGTDTQYF.

The V call is TRBV14, the J call TRBJ1-1; D call uncertain. Germline lookup yields CDR1 SGHDN and CDR2 FVKESK. The germline V and J ends were trimmed by 6 bases and 5 bases, with 22 bases remaining between them. The CDR3 has 16 residues. The CDR3 loop is CASSPNPDCCGTEAFF. Written as DNA, the CDR3 is TGTGCCAGCAGTCCTAACCCTGATTGTTGTGGTACTGAAGCTTTCTTT.

The chain couples TRBV9 to TRBJ2-5, with D tentatively TRBD2 (5 bases). The CDR3 is made up of 14 amino acids. Deletions cut 0 bases from V and 1 base from J, with 7 bases between. Germline CDR1 SGDLS, CDR2 YYNGEE. For the CDR3, the DNA is TGTGCCAGCAGCGTAGGGGGAGCCCAAGAGACCCAGTACTTC. Amino acid sequence: CASSVGGAQETQYF.

The chain is built from TRBV20-1 and TRBJ2-7; possible D gene TRBD2, 5 bases. Germline values: CDR1 DFQATT, CDR2 SNEGSKA (reference sequence). V dropped 0 bases and J dropped 1 base, with 10 bases sitting between them. This CDR3 has 14 residues. CDR3 nucleotide sequence: TGCAGTGCTAGAGATTGGGAGTCTTCCTACGAGCAGTACTTC. It yields the protein CSARDWESSYEQYF.

This clonotype was detected only a few times. The chain is built from TRBV19 and TRBJ2-3; D ambiguous. Germline V gene data show CDR1 as LNHDA and CDR2 as SQIVND (reference sequence). The ends were cut back, 5 bases at V and 0 bases at J, with 15 bases in the middle. The CDR3 sequence is 16 residues long. As DNA, the CDR3 is TGTGCCAGTAGTTCGCGAGAGCCTTTTAGCACAGATACGCAGTATTTT. Residues: CASSSREPFSTDTQYF.

This clonotype was found a few times. This rearrangement joins TRBV7-9 to TRBJ1-5, with D uncertain. The ends were cut back, 5 bases at V and 6 bases at J, with 8 bases in the middle. The CDR3 loop spans 12 amino acids. Germline CDR1 SEHNR, CDR2 FQNEAQ (reference sequence). CDR3 DNA sequence: TGTGCCAGCAGCGAAGGCAGTCAGCCCCAGCATTTT. Translation gives CASSEGSQPQHF.

This clonotype was counted many times. The chain is built from TRBV15 and TRBJ1-6; 7 nucleotides line up with TRBD1. Trimming at V came to 4 bases and at J to 10 bases, leaving 13 bases not matched to a gene. This CDR3 spans 16 amino acids. Looked up from germline, CDR1 is LNHNV and CDR2 is YYDKDF (reference sequence). CDR3 residues: CATSTTIGQVESPLHF. Here the CDR3 DNA reads TGTGCCACCAGCACTACTATTGGACAGGTGGAGTCACCCCTCCACTTT.

The DNA for the CDR3 is TGTGCCAGCAGTGCGGGCTTCTCCTACGAGCAGTACTTC. It encodes CASSAGFSYEQYF. This sequence joins TRBV12-3 or TRBV12-4 and TRBJ2-7; possible D gene TRBD2, 5 bases. The V and J ends lost 5 bases and 0 bases respectively, with 8 bases between them. The CDR3 totals 13 residues.

This clonotype was picked up many times. This chain joins TRBV24-1 and TRBJ2-3, with D perhaps TRBD2 (6 bases). CDR1 KGHDR and CDR2 SFDVKD come from the germline V gene. V lost 4 bases, J lost 5 bases, and 9 bases lay in between. The CDR3 spans 13 residues. In nucleotides, the CDR3 is TGTGCCACCAGTGACGGGACTCAAGATACGCAGTATTTT. It translates to CATSDGTQDTQYF.

This clonotype was counted only a few times. The genes are TRBV15 and TRBJ2-1, with D tentatively TRBD2 (5 bases). Germline V CDR1 and CDR2: LNHNV, YYDKDF (reference sequence). Deletions cut 4 bases from V and 6 bases from J, with 10 bases between. The CDR3 covers 13 residues. The CDR3 nucleotides read TGTGCCACCAGCACGGGATTTGGCAATGAGCAGTTCTTC. Protein: CATSTGFGNEQFF.

This clonotype has a handful of counts. The rearrangement uses TRBV12-3 or TRBV12-4 and TRBJ1-2; D unresolved. The V and J ends lost 11 bases and 8 bases respectively, with 18 bases between them. This CDR3 comprises 12 residues. CDR3 sequence reads: CASGPDELGYTF. CDR3 nucleotides: TGTGCCTCCGGCCCGGACGAGCTCGGCTACACCTTC.

The chain couples TRBV20-1 to TRBJ2-3; 12 bases map to TRBD2. Looked up from germline, CDR1 is DFQATT and CDR2 is SNEGSKA (reference sequence). With V trimmed by 6 bases and J by 0 bases, 7 bases remained unmatched. There are 16 residues in the CDR3. The CDR3 nucleotides read TGCAGTGCCCCGGGACTAGCGGGCCTTAGCACAGATACGCAGTATTTT. Residues: CSAPGLAGLSTDTQYF.

The chain couples TRBV19 to TRBJ2-5; D might be TRBD1 (5 bases). V dropped 5 bases and J dropped 4 bases, with 23 bases sitting between them. The CDR3 loop spans 17 amino acids. Germline CDR1 and CDR2: LNHDA and SQIVND (reference sequence). The CDR3 here is CASSLQATKGLGETQYF. The CDR3 region has the DNA TGTGCCAGTAGTCTCCAGGCGACCAAGGGGCTAGGAGAGACCCAGTACTTC.